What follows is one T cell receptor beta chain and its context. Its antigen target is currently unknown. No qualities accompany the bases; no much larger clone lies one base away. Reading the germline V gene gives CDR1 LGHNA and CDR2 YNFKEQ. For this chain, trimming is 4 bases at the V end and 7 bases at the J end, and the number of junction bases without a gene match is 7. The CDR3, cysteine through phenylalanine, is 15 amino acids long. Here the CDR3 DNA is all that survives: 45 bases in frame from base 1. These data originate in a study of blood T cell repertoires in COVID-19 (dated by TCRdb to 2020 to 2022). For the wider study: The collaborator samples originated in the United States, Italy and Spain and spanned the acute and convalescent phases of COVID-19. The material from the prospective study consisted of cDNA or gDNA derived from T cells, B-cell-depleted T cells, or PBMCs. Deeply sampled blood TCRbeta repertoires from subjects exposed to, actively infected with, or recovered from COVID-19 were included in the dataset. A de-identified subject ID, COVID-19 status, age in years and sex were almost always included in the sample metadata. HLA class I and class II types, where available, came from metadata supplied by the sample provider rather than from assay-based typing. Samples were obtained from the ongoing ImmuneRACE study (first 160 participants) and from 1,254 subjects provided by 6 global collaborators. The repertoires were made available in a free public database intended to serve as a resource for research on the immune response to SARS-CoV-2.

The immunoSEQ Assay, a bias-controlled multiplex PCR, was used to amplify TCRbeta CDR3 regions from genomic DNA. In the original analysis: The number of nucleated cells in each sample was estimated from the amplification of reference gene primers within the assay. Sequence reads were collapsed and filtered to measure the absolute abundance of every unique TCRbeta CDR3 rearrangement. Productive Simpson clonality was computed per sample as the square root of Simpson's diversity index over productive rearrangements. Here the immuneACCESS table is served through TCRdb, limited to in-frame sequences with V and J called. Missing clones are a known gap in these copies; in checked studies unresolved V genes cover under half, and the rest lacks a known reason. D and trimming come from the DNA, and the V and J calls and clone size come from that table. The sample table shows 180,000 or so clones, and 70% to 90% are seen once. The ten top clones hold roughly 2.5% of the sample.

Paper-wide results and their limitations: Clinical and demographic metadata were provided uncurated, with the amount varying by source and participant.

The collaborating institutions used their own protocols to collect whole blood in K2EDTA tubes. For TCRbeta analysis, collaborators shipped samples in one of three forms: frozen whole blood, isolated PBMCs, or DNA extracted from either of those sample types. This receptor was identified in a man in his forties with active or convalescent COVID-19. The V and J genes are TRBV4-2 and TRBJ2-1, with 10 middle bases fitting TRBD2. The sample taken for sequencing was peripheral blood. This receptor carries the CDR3 CASSLRTSGGNEQFF. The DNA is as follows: TGTGCCAGCAGCCTTCGGACTAGCGGTGGTAATGAGCAGTTCTTC.